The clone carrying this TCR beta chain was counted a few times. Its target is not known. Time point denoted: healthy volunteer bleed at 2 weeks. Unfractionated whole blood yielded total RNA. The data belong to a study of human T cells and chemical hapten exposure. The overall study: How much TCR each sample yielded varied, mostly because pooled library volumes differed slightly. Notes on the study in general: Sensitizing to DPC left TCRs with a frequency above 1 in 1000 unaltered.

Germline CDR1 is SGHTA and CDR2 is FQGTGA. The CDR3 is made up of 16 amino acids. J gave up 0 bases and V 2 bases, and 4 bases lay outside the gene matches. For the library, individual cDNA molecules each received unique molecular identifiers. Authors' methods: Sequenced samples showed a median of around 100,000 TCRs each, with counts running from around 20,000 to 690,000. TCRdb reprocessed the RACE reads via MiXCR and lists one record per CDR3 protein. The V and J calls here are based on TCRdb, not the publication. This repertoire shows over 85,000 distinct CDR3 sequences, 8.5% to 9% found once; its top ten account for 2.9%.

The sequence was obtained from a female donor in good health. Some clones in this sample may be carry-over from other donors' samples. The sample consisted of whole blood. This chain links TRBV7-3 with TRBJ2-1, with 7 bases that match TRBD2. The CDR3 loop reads CASSLGLGLSYNEQFF. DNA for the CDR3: TGTGCCAGCAGCTTAGGACTAGGACTCTCCTACAATGAGCAGTTCTTC.